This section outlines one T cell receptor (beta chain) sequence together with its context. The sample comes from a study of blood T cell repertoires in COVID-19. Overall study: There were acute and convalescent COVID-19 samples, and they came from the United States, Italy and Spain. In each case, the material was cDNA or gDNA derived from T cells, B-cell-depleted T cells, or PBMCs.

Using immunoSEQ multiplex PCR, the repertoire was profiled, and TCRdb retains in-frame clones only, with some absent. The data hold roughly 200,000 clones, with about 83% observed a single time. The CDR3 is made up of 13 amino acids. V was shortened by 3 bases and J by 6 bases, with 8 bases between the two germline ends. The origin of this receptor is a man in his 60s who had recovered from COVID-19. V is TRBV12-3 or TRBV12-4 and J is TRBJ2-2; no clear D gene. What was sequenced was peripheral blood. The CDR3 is CASSFFTPGELFF. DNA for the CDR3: TGTGCCAGCAGTTTTTTCACACCCGGGGAGCTGTTTTTT.